The rows below give T cell receptor beta chains drawn from one sample of a study of blood T cells in healthy people across ages. Each CDR3 protein is one row after TCRdb ran MiXCR on the 5' RACE reads. The table lists some 1.6 million distinct CDR3 sequences, about 35% of them singletons. The specimen sequenced was blood. The source is a woman younger than 45 in good health. The CDR3 runs from the conserved cysteine through the conserved F or W. A D gene is named only where the DNA matches it firmly. Size values are once, few and many counts, or a class for expanded clones, and some rows have none.

abundance	d_gene	j_gene	v_gene	CDR3aa	CDR3nt
.	TRBD1	TRBJ2-1	TRBV2	CASRPMGQGKVEQFF	TGTGCCAGCAGGCCTATGGGACAGGGGAAAGTGGAGCAGTTCTTC
few	.	TRBJ2-7	TRBV30	CAWSVLRTSDEQYF	TGTGCCTGGAGTGTACTCCGGACATCCGACGAGCAGTACTTC
once	TRBD2	TRBJ2-7	TRBV5-1	CASSLVRETSYEQYF	TGCGCCAGCAGCTTGGTGCGGGAGACTTCCTACGAGCAGTACTTC
few	.	TRBJ1-2	TRBV20-1	CSAEGGTQGYGYTF	TGCAGTGCCGAGGGGGGCACTCAGGGCTATGGCTACACCTTC
.	.	TRBJ2-7	TRBV4-1	CASNQDRSGTHLIEQYF	TGCGCCAGCAACCAAGACCGCAGCGGAACCCATCTGATCGAGCAGTACTTC
.	.	TRBJ2-3	TRBV24-1	CATSARDRDTQYF	TGTGCCACCAGTGCACGGGACCGGGATACGCAGTATTTT
few	.	TRBJ2-7	TRBV11-2	CASTKIQGAYEQYF	TGTGCCAGCACCAAGATACAGGGCGCGTACGAGCAGTACTTC
.	TRBD1	TRBJ1-2	TRBV25-1	CANRDRGPSRGYTF	TGTGCCAACAGGGACAGGGGCCCCTCGCGTGGCTACACCTTC
.	.	TRBJ1-1	TRBV5-4	CASSSTRDPEAFF	TGTGCCAGCAGCTCGACCAGGGATCCTGAAGCTTTCTTT
.	.	TRBJ2-7	TRBV2	CASSLNEDYEQYF	TGTGCCAGCAGCTTGAATGAGGACTACGAGCAGTACTTC
.	TRBD1	TRBJ2-3	TRBV27	CAGRGQGWTDTQYF	TGTGCCGGCCGAGGACAGGGATGGACAGATACGCAGTATTTT
.	.	TRBJ2-7	TRBV5-1	CASRKDRDPILSLYF	TGCGCCAGCAGAAAAGACCGGGACCCCATTTTGTCGCTGTACTTC
few	TRBD2	TRBJ2-3	TRBV11-2	CASSVQLAGTDTQYF	TGTGCCAGCAGCGTGCAACTAGCGGGGACAGATACGCAGTATTTT
.	.	TRBJ1-3	TRBV12-3/TRBV12-4	CASSQAGNGNTIYF	TGTGCCAGCAGTCAAGCGGGGAATGGAAACACCATATATTTT
.	.	TRBJ2-1	TRBV20-1	CSARDLSGYNEQFF	TGCAGTGCTAGAGATCTGAGCGGCTACAATGAGCAGTTCTTC
few	.	TRBJ1-2	TRBV2	CASSEFVYEGQGYTF	TGTGCCAGCAGTGAATTCGTTTATGAGGGGCAGGGCTACACCTTC
.	TRBD1	TRBJ2-7	TRBV20-1	CSARVRGGTGKSYEQYF	TGCAGTGCTAGAGTGCGGGGCGGGACAGGGAAATCCTACGAGCAGTACTTC
.	.	TRBJ2-7	TRBV27	CASSLEVSGYEQYF	TGTGCCAGCAGTTTAGAGGTATCCGGCTACGAGCAGTACTTC
many	TRBD1	TRBJ1-2	TRBV5-1	CASSLDRGLGYTF	TGCGCCAGCAGCTTGGACAGGGGGCTTGGCTACACCTTC
.	.	TRBJ2-5	TRBV7-2	CAGSPLNRETQYF	TGTGCCGGCAGCCCTCTGAACCGGGAGACCCAGTACTTC
.	TRBD1	TRBJ2-1	TRBV2	CASSADRVMYNEQFF	TGTGCCAGCAGTGCGGACAGGGTGATGTACAATGAGCAGTTCTTC
.	.	TRBJ1-1	TRBV12-3/TRBV12-4	CASSFYRTEAFF	TGTGCCAGCAGTTTCTACAGGACTGAAGCTTTCTTT
.	TRBD2	TRBJ2-7	TRBV27	CASSPIAGVGFEQYF	TGTGCCAGCAGTCCCATAGCGGGGGTTGGTTTCGAGCAGTACTTC
.	.	TRBJ2-3	TRBV19	CASSNLQATSTDTQYF	TGTGCCAGTAGTAATTTACAGGCCACTAGCACAGATACGCAGTATTTT
once	.	TRBJ2-3	TRBV28	CAIMYRDADTQYF	TGTGCCATCATGTACAGGGACGCAGATACGCAGTATTTT
few	.	TRBJ1-4	TRBV5-5	CASSSVFGEKLFF	TGTGCCAGCAGCTCGGTTTTCGGTGAAAAACTGTTTTTT
.	.	TRBJ2-7	TRBV20-1	CSASIIAYEQYF	TGCAGTGCTAGTATTATAGCCTACGAGCAGTACTTC
few	.	TRBJ2-3	TRBV7-9	CASSLVVSFTDTQYF	TGTGCCAGCAGCTTAGTGGTTTCATTCACAGATACGCAGTATTTT
few	TRBD1	TRBJ2-6	TRBV4-1	CASSQEGQGALTGANVLTF	TGCGCCAGCAGCCAAGAAGGACAGGGGGCCCTTACTGGGGCCAACGTCCTGACTTTC
.	.	TRBJ1-5	TRBV5-1	CASSPGRGSQSQHF	TGCGCCAGCAGCCCGGGTCGGGGGTCTCAGTCCCAGCATTTT
.	TRBD1	TRBJ1-5	TRBV12-3/TRBV12-4	CASSLLGTGNQPQHF	TGTGCCAGCAGCCTACTCGGGACAGGGAATCAGCCCCAGCATTTT
once	.	TRBJ2-7	TRBV7-9	CASSLGRIQEAQYF	TGTGCCAGCAGCCTTGGACGGATCCAAGAGGCCCAGTACTTC
.	TRBD1	TRBJ2-3	TRBV12-3/TRBV12-4	CASSPQGESTDTQYF	TGTGCCAGCAGCCCACAGGGGGAGAGCACAGATACGCAGTATTTT
few	.	TRBJ2-7	TRBV13	CASSLGLAHFTTSYEQYF	TGTGCCAGCAGCTTAGGGCTAGCCCATTTCACGACCTCCTACGAGCAGTACTTC
.	TRBD1	TRBJ2-1	TRBV6-5	CASRGQGPHEQFF	TGTGCCAGCAGGGGACAGGGTCCCCATGAGCAGTTCTTC
.	TRBD2	TRBJ2-1	TRBV28	CASSFPGLAGEGEQFF	TGTGCCAGCAGTTTTCCCGGACTAGCGGGAGAGGGTGAGCAGTTCTTC
few	.	TRBJ2-7	TRBV3-1	CASSPRGPYDEQYF	TGTGCCAGCAGCCCACGGGGGCCATATGACGAGCAGTACTTC
once	TRBD2	TRBJ2-7	TRBV18	CASSPRTSASYEQYF	TGTGCCAGCTCACCGCGGACTAGCGCCTCCTACGAGCAGTACTTC
few	.	TRBJ2-5	TRBV3-1	CASSQEAWGENQETQYF	TGTGCCAGCAGCCAAGAAGCTTGGGGGGAAAACCAAGAGACCCAGTACTTC
.	.	TRBJ1-1	TRBV7-9	CASSAPRDTEAFF	TGTGCCAGCAGCGCTCCCCGGGACACTGAAGCTTTCTTT
once	.	TRBJ1-6	TRBV6-1	CASSDSEVIYNSPLHF	TGTGCCAGCAGTGATTCAGAGGTGATATATAATTCACCCCTCCACTTT
few	.	TRBJ1-5	TRBV10-3	CAISAADGVLNQPQHF	TGTGCCATCAGTGCCGCCGACGGCGTCCTGAATCAGCCCCAGCATTTT